The T cell receptor beta chain described here comes from a study of blood T cell repertoires in COVID-19. Study information: Acute-phase and convalescent COVID-19 samples originated in the United States, Italy and Spain. T cells, B-cell-depleted T cells, or PBMCs provided the cDNA or gDNA that served as material.

Symptom resolution, clearance, or two negative PCRs marked the recovered donors of Cohort 3. In the original analysis: By means of reference gene primer amplification, nucleated cell counts were estimated. TCRdb keeps only in-frame clones here, not all; method: immunoSEQ multiplex PCR. The DNA was the basis for D and trimming; V, J and clone size are from that table. The sample records approximately 260,000 clones, roughly 86% being singletons. The CDR3 sequence is 14 residues long. The V end was cut by 5 bases, the J end by 5 bases, with 13 bases between. CDR1 MNHEY and CDR2 SMNVEV come from the germline V gene (reference sequence).

The chain is built from TRBV27 and TRBJ1-5; no reliable D call. Sequences were obtained from PBMCs or T cells enriched from blood (not recorded which). The sequence came from a woman aged 55 to 70 who had recovered from COVID-19. The CDR3 DNA is TGTGCCAGCAGTCCAGCCGGTCGGGATCAGCCCCAGCATTTT. Translation: CASSPAGRDQPQHF.